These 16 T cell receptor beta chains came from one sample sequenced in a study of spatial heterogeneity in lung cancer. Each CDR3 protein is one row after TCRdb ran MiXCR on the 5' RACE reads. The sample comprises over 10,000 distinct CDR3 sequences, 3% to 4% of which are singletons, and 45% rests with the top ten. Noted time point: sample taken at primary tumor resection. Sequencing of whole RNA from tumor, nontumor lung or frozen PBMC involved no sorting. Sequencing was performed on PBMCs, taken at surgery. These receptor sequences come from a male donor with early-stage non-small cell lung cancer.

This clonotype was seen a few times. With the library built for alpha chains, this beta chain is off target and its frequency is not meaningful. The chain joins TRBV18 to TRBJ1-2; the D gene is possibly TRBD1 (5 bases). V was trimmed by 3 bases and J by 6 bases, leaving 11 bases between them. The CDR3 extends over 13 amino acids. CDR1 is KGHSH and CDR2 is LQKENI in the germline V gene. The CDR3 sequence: CASSPARGDGYTF. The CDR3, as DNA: TGTGCCAGCTCACCGGCACGGGGGGATGGCTACACCTTC.

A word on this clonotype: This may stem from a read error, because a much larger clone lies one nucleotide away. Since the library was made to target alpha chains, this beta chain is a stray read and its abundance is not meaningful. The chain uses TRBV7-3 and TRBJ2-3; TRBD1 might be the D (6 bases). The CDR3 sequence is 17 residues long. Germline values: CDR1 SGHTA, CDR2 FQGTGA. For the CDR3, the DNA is TGTGCCAGCGGCTTCGGGCAGGGGTTCCCCAGCACAGATACGCAGTATTTT. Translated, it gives CASGFGQGFPSTDTQYF.

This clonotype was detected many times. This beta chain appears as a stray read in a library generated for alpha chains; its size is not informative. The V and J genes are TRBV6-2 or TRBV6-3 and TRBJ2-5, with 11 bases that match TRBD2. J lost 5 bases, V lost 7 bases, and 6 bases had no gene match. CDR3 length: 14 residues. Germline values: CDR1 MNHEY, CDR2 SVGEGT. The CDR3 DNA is TGTGCCAGCACACTAGCGGGAGTCAGGGAGACCCAGTACTTC. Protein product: CASTLAGVRETQYF.

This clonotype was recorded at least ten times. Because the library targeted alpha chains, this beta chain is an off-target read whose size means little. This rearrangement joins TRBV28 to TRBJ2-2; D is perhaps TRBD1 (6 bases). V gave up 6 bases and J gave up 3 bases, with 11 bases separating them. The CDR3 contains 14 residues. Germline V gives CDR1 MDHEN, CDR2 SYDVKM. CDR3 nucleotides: TGTGCCAGCAGGACAGGATCGTACACCGGGGAGCTGTTTTTT. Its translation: CASRTGSYTGELFF.

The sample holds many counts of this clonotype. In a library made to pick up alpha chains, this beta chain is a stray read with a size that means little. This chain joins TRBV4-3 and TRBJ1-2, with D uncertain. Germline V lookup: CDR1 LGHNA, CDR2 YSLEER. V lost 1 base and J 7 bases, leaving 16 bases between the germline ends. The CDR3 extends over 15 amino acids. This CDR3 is CASSQVSGAPGGYTF. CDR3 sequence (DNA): TGCGCCAGCAGCCAAGTAAGTGGCGCTCCAGGTGGCTACACCTTC.

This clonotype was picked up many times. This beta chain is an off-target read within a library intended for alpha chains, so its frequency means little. The CDR3: CASSQDLYNEQFF. In DNA form, the CDR3 reads TGTGCCAGCAGCCAAGATCTCTACAATGAGCAGTTCTTC. The V call is TRBV4-2, the J call TRBJ2-1; unclear D gene. V was cut by 0 bases and J by 3 bases, with 3 bases left in between. The CDR3 loop spans 13 amino acids. The V gene's germline CDR1 is LGHNA and CDR2 YNFKEQ.

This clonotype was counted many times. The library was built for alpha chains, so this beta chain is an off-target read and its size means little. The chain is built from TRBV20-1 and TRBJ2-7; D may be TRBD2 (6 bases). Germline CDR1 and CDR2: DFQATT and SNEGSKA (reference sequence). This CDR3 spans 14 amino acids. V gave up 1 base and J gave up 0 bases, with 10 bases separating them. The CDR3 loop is CSARGGSGSYEQYF. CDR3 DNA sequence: TGCAGTGCTAGAGGGGGTAGCGGCTCCTACGAGCAGTACTTC.

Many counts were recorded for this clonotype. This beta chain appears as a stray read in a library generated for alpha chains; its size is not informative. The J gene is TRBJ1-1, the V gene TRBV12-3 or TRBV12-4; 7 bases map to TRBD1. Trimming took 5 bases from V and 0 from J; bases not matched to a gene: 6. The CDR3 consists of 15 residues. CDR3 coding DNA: TGTGCCAGCAGTCAGGGGGAGCGAATGAACACTGAAGCTTTCTTT. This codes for CASSQGERMNTEAFF.

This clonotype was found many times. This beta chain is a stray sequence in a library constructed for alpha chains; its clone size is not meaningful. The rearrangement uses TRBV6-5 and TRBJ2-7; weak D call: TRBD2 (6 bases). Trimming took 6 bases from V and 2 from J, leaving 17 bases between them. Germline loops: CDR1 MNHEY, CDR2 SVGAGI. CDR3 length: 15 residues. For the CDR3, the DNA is TGTGCCAGCAGCCAAACGCGGGACCAACCCTACGAGCAGTACTTC. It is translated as CASSQTRDQPYEQYF.

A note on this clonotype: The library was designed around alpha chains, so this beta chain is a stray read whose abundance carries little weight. CDR3 region: CAIRDSGTDGELFF. CDR3 bases: TGTGCCATCCGGGATAGCGGGACGGACGGGGAGCTGTTTTTT. The chain employs TRBV10-3 and TRBJ2-2; 8 bases line up with TRBD2. CDR3 length: 14 amino acids. Germline trimming cut 8 bases from V and 7 bases from J; bases unmatched to any gene: 9. Germline V gives CDR1 ENHRY, CDR2 SYGVKD.

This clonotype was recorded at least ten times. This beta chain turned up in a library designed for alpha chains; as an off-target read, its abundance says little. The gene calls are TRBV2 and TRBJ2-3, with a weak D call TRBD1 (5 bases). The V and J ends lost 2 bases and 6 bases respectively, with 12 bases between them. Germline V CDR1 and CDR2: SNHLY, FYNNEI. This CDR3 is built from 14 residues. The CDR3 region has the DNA TGTGCCAGCAGTGAACAGGGCCCTCAGGATACGCAGTATTTT. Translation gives CASSEQGPQDTQYF.

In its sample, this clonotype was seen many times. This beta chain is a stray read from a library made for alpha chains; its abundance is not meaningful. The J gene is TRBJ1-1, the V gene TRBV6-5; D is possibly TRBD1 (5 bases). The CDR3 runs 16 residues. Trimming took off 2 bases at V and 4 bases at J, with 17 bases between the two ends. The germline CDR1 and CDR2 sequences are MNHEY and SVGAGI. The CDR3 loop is CASSYTPDSGATEAFF. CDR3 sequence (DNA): TGTGCCAGCAGTTACACCCCAGACAGCGGGGCCACTGAAGCTTTCTTT.

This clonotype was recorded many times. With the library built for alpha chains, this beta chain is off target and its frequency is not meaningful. The CDR3 protein is CASSLVSPRRVNEQFF. CDR3 in DNA: TGTGCCAGCAGCTTAGTTTCCCCCCGCCGCGTCAATGAGCAGTTCTTC. The genes are TRBV7-9 and TRBJ2-1; D is undetermined. The CDR3 is made up of 16 amino acids. Germline CDR1 SEHNR, CDR2 FQNEAQ (reference sequence). Trimming left V 1 base short and J 6 bases short, with 16 bases between.

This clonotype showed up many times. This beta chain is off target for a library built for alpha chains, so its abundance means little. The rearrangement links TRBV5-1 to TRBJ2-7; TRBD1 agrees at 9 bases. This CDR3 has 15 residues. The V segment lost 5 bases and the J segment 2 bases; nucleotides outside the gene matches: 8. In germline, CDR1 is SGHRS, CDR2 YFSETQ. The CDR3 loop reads CASRQGTGITYEQYF. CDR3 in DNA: TGCGCCAGCAGACAAGGGACAGGGATAACCTACGAGCAGTACTTC. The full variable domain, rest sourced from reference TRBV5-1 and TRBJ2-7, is KAGVTQTPRYLIKTRGQQVTLSCSPISGHRSVSWYQQTPGQGLQFLFEYFSETQRNKGNFPGRFSGRQFSNSRSEMNVSTLELGDSALYLCASRQGTGITYEQYFGPGTRLTVT.

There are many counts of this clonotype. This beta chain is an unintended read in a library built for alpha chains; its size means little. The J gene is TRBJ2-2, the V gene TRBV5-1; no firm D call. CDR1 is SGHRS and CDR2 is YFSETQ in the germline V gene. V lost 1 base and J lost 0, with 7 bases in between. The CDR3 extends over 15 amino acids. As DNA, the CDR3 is TGCGCCAGCAGCTTGATTGGAACGAACACCGGGGAGCTGTTTTTT. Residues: CASSLIGTNTGELFF. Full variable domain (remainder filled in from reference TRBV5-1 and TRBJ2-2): KAGVTQTPRYLIKTRGQQVTLSCSPISGHRSVSWYQQTPGQGLQFLFEYFSETQRNKGNFPGRFSGRQFSNSRSEMNVSTLELGDSALYLCASSLIGTNTGELFFGEGSRLTVL.

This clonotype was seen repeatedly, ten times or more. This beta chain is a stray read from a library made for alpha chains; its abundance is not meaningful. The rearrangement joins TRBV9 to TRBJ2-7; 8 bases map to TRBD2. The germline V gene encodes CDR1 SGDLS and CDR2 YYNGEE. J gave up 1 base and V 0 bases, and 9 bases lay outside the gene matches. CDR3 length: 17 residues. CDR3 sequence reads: CASSVGLGGRTSYEQYF. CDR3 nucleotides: TGTGCCAGCAGCGTAGGATTGGGCGGGAGGACATCCTACGAGCAGTACTTC.